One TCR beta chain is described in this entry. The source of the sample is a study of T cells in Graves' hyperthyroidism and ophthalmopathy. There were TCR beta CDR3 regions amplified from RNA transcripts. The TCR CDR3 was amplified in a first-round RT-PCR using the HTBI primer set. TCRdb itself ran the multiplex PCR reads through MiXCR, one entry per CDR3 protein. The sample includes 800,000 or so distinct CDR3 sequences, around 38% of them seen just once. Clinicians diagnosed patients from clinical symptoms, serum thyroxine and TRAb, thyroid ultrasound and orbital computed tomography. CDR1 and CDR2 (germline): SEHNR, FQNEAQ (reference sequence). The CDR3 runs 16 residues. Between the trimmed V and J ends, which lost 4 bases and 1 base, there was a span of 13 bases.

Sequencing was performed on blood. This clonotype originated in a man between 18 and 29 years old with Graves' hyperthyroidism. This rearrangement joins TRBV7-9 to TRBJ2-2, with D perhaps matching TRBD1 (6 bases). This CDR3 reads CASSSWGQENTGELFF. In nucleotides, the CDR3 is TGTGCCAGCAGCTCTTGGGGGCAGGAGAACACCGGGGAGCTGTTTTTT.